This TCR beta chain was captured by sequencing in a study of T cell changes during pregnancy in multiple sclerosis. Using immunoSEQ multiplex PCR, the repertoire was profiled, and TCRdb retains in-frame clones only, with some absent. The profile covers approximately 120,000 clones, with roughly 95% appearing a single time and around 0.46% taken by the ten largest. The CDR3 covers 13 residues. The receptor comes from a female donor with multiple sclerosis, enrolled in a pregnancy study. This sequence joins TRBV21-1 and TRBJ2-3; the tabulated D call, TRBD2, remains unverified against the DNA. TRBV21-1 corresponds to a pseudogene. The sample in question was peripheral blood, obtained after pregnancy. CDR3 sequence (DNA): TGTGCCAGCAGGGACATACTAGCGGATACGCAGTATTTT. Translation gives CASRDILADTQYF.